The clone carrying this TCR beta chain turned up a few times. Germline V gene sequence: CDR1 KGHDR, CDR2 SFDVKD. This CDR3 comprises 16 residues. V dropped 0 bases and J dropped 4; count of bases not matched to a gene: 5. The sample is drawn from a study of T cells in Graves' hyperthyroidism and ophthalmopathy. RNA transcripts were the template for amplifying TCR beta CDR3 regions. In the first-round RT-PCR of the TCR CDR3, the HTBI primer set was used. TCRdb redid the calling of the multiplex PCR reads with MiXCR, one entry per CDR3 protein. The sample contains approximately 600,000 distinct CDR3 sequences, roughly 20% of which appear only once. Source material for PBMCs was less than 12 ml fresh peripheral blood.

The gene calls are TRBV24-1 and TRBJ2-1, with TRBD2 matching 7 bases. The sequenced sample consisted of blood. The TCR was taken from a man in his thirties or forties with Graves' ophthalmopathy. In nucleotides, the CDR3 is TGTGCCACCAGTGATTTGAACCGCGGGGGTTACAATGAGCAGTTCTTC. This gives the protein CATSDLNRGGYNEQFF.